The 21 T cell receptor beta chains presented below share a single source sample, sequenced in a study of technical replicates of blood from a handful of donors. Here immunoSEQ multiplex PCR was the method, and the copy in TCRdb shows in-frame clones only, minus some. The sample gives 73,000 or so clones, roughly nine tenths of which show up once; 0.25% is in the top ten. Sequenced sample: T cells isolated from PBMCs. These receptors all come from a human donor in good health.

The rearrangement links TRBV4-1 to TRBJ2-4; the match to TRBD1 covers 8 bases. The CDR3 length is 14 residues. The V and J ends lost 0 bases and 9 bases, in that order; junction bases with no gene match: 4. Germline-derived CDR1 and CDR2 are MGHRA and YSYEKL. Here the CDR3 reads CASSQEQGEVIQYF. In DNA, the CDR3 is TGCGCCAGCAGCCAAGAACAGGGGGAGGTCATTCAGTACTTC.

This sequence joins TRBV9 and TRBJ2-5; TRBD2 matches 7 bases. Germline CDR1 reads SGDLS; CDR2 reads YYNGEE. V lost 2 bases and J lost 0; bases outside the gene matches: 4. CDR3 length: 15 residues. For the CDR3, the DNA is TGTGCCAGCAGCGTGCAAGCGGGGAACCAAGAGACCCAGTACTTC. Amino acids: CASSVQAGNQETQYF.

The genes are TRBV7-9 and TRBJ2-7; D gene unclear. There are 11 residues in the CDR3. Germline CDR1 SEHNR, CDR2 FQNEAQ (reference sequence). Trimming cost V 5 bases and J 5 bases, with 7 bases left between them. In nucleotides, the CDR3 is TGTGCCAGCAGCCTCTTTGACGAGCAGTACTTC. It is translated as CASSLFDEQYF.

The chain uses TRBV6-5 and TRBJ1-2; tentatively, D is TRBD1 (5 bases). Germline V lookup: CDR1 MNHEY, CDR2 SVGAGI. CDR3 length: 14 residues. V was pared by 7 bases and J by 9 bases, with 21 bases between. As DNA, the CDR3 is TGTGCCAGCATCGACTCCCAACACAGGAGCCGCTACACCTTC. This translates into CASIDSQHRSRYTF.

V is TRBV13 and J is TRBJ2-5; D not certain. V was shortened by 1 base and J by 0 bases, with 6 bases between the two germline ends. Germline V CDR1 and CDR2: PRHDT, FYEKMQ (reference sequence). The CDR3 contains 14 residues. CDR3 residues: CASSLEAYQETQYF. The CDR3 DNA follows: TGTGCCAGCAGCTTAGAAGCCTACCAAGAGACCCAGTACTTC.

The table lists this clone with a count of one. The J gene is TRBJ2-1, the V gene TRBV5-1, with 11 bases fitting TRBD2. CDR3 length equals 15 residues. Germline CDR1 is SGHRS and CDR2 is YFSETQ. Unmatched junction bases numbered 7, after V lost 5 bases and J lost 6 bases. In DNA, the CDR3 is TGCGCCAGCAGTCCACTAGCGGGAGATGTCAATGAGCAGTTCTTC. Encoded protein: CASSPLAGDVNEQFF.

CDR3 residues: CASSPRLWTANTGELFF. The CDR3, as DNA: TGTGCCAGCAGTCCCAGGTTGTGGACAGCAAACACCGGGGAGCTGTTTTTT. The chain carries TRBV7-6 and TRBJ2-2, with a weak D call TRBD1 (6 bases). Germline V gene sequence: CDR1 SGHVS, CDR2 FNYEAQ. The CDR3 consists of 17 residues. Trimming took off 6 bases at V and 2 bases at J, with 19 bases between the two ends.

The J gene is TRBJ2-5, the V gene TRBV5-1; D perhaps matches TRBD1 (6 bases). The V end was cut by 4 bases, the J end by 5 bases, with 21 bases between. The CDR3 has 16 residues. Germline CDR1 is SGHRS and CDR2 is YFSETQ. The CDR3 DNA sequence: TGCGCCAGCAGCCCGTCCTACCACAGGGTTGGGGAGACCCAGTACTTC. Residues: CASSPSYHRVGETQYF.

The chain uses TRBV7-9 and TRBJ2-2, with 7 bases aligning to TRBD2. The CDR3 sequence is 16 residues long. V lost 5 bases, J lost 2 bases, and 8 bases stayed unmatched. Germline CDR1 SEHNR, CDR2 FQNEAQ (reference sequence). The CDR3 bases are TGTGCCAGCAGCCCACCCCTAGCGGACAACACCGGGGAGCTGTTTTTT. This gives the protein CASSPPLADNTGELFF.

The chain joins TRBV5-8 to TRBJ2-7; D call uncertain. The CDR3 extends over 14 amino acids. Germline values: CDR1 SGHTS, CDR2 YDEGEE. Trimming stripped 7 bases from V and 0 bases from J, with 14 bases between. Written as DNA, the CDR3 is TGTGCCAGCGCCTTCCAGGTTAGCTCCTACGAGCAGTACTTC. Protein: CASAFQVSSYEQYF.

The chain joins TRBV25-1 to TRBJ2-7; possibly TRBD2 for D (6 bases). Germline-derived CDR1 and CDR2 are MGHDK and SYGVNS. V lost 4 bases and J lost 2, with 18 bases in between. The CDR3 length is 16 residues. The CDR3 loop reads CASSGASAGRTYEQYF. The DNA of the CDR3 is TGTGCCAGCAGTGGAGCCTCGGCGGGGCGAACCTACGAGCAGTACTTC.

The chain has TRBV28 and TRBJ2-7; 14 positions match TRBD2. Trimming at V came to 6 bases and at J to 3 bases, leaving 4 bases not matched to a gene. This CDR3 contains 15 residues. Germline CDR1 reads MDHEN; CDR2 reads SYDVKM. CDR3 in amino acids: CASSPGLAGVYEQYF. In DNA form, the CDR3 reads TGTGCCAGCAGCCCGGGACTAGCGGGGGTCTACGAGCAGTACTTC.

This clone was seen once. The chain is built from TRBV10-3 and TRBJ1-6; D is unclear. The CDR3 consists of 18 residues. The germline CDR1 and CDR2 sequences are ENHRY and SYGVKD. V dropped 5 bases and J dropped 11 bases, with 28 bases sitting between them. Here the CDR3 reads CAISRPSLEDGGGTPLHF. The DNA for the CDR3 is TGTGCCATCAGTCGACCCAGCCTAGAAGACGGCGGAGGGACACCCCTCCACTTT.

This rearrangement joins TRBV5-1 to TRBJ2-5, with D perhaps matching TRBD2 (7 bases). V gave up 7 bases and J gave up 1 base, with 20 bases separating them. The CDR3 runs to 16 residues. The V gene's germline CDR1 is SGHRS and CDR2 YFSETQ. This CDR3 is CASSGGHQPIQETQYF. The CDR3 DNA reads TGCGCCAGCTCCGGGGGGCACCAACCCATCCAAGAGACCCAGTACTTC.

This clone showed up just a few times. The junction and the germline gene differ at one end; a read error may be behind it. The J gene is TRBJ2-2, the V gene TRBV7-7; 11 bases agree with TRBD2. From germline, CDR1 is SSHAT and CDR2 FNYEAQ (reference sequence). The CDR3 has 18 residues. The CDR3 spells CASSLETSGTLLTGELFF. For the CDR3, the DNA is TGTGCTAGCAGCTTAGAGACTAGCGGGACCTTACTCACCGGGGAGCTGTTTTTT.

The rearrangement links TRBV19 to TRBJ2-2; 7 bases fit TRBD1. The CDR3 consists of 15 residues. V dropped 5 bases and J dropped 1; count of bases not matched to a gene: 4. Germline V gene data show CDR1 as LNHDA and CDR2 as SQIVND (reference sequence). The CDR3 DNA follows: TGTGCCAGTAGTCCCGGGGACAGGAACACCGGGGAGCTGTTTTTT. Amino acid sequence: CASSPGDRNTGELFF.

The chain carries TRBV9 and TRBJ2-7, with 11 nucleotides matching TRBD1. The germline V gene encodes CDR1 SGDLS and CDR2 YYNGEE. This CDR3 region has 15 residues. Trimming cost V 4 bases and J 3 bases; bases outside gene matches: 6. The CDR3 protein is CASSPSGTGGYEQYF. Here the CDR3 DNA reads TGTGCCAGCAGCCCGTCCGGGACAGGGGGCTACGAGCAGTACTTC.

CDR3: CASSLEEGVYEQYF. For the CDR3, the DNA is TGTGCCAGCAGCTTAGAAGAGGGCGTTTACGAGCAGTACTTC. The rearrangement uses TRBV7-2 and TRBJ2-7, with a tentative D call TRBD2 (5 bases). Trimming stripped 1 base from V and 4 bases from J, with 11 bases between. The CDR3 has 14 residues. The germline CDR1 and CDR2 sequences are SGHTA and FQGNSA.

This chain uses TRBV7-2 with TRBJ1-2; D is undetermined. Germline V CDR1 and CDR2: SGHTA, FQGNSA. The V and J ends lost 2 bases and 8 bases respectively, with 15 bases between them. This CDR3 is built from 14 residues. CDR3: CASSLIAQAMGYTF. CDR3 DNA: TGTGCCAGCAGCTTAATCGCGCAGGCCATGGGCTACACCTTC. The full variable domain, in which reference TRBV7-2 and TRBJ1-2 provide the parts outside the CDR3, is GAGVSQSPSNKVTEKGKDVELRCDPISGHTALYWYRQSLGQGLEFLIYFQGNSAPDKSGLPSDRFSAERTGGSVSTLTIQRTQQEDSAVYLCASSLIAQAMGYTFGSGTRLTVV.

The chain combines TRBV5-6 with TRBJ1-5, with D possibly being TRBD1 (5 bases). Trimming shortened V by 1 base and J by 4 bases, and 15 bases separated the two germline ends. This CDR3 has 16 amino acids. Germline V gene sequence: CDR1 SGHDT, CDR2 YYEEEE. The CDR3 is CASSLFYRRKNQPQHF. The DNA of the CDR3 is TGTGCCAGCAGCTTGTTTTACAGGCGGAAAAATCAGCCCCAGCATTTT.

The chain recombines TRBV5-8 with TRBJ2-1; tentative D call: TRBD2 (5 bases). The CDR3 runs to 15 residues. V gave up 4 bases and J gave up 0 bases, with 11 bases separating them. Per germline, CDR1 SGHTS and CDR2 YDEGEE. The CDR3: CASSPYTSSYNEQFF. The CDR3 DNA reads TGTGCCAGCAGCCCATACACTAGCTCCTACAATGAGCAGTTCTTC.